The 3 T cell receptor beta chains presented below share a single source sample, sequenced in a study of breast tumors, draining lymph nodes, adjacent tissues. The lymph nodes were axillary draining lymph nodes from breast cancer patients. TCRdb re-derived calls from the multiplex PCR reads in MiXCR, one entry per CDR3 protein. The table lists some 150,000 distinct CDR3 sequences, 20% to 25% of them singletons. Sequenced input: axillary lymph node tissue. All receptors come from a female donor with breast cancer. Some clones in this sample may be carry-over from other donors' samples.

There are many counts of this clonotype. The chain is built from TRBV2 and TRBJ1-5, with a weak D call TRBD1 (6 bases). Germline V gives CDR1 SNHLY, CDR2 FYNNEI. The CDR3 is 16 amino acids. The V and J ends lost 6 bases and 0 bases respectively, with 15 bases between them. The CDR3 DNA reads as TGTGCCAGCAGCGGGGGCCATGGAAATAGCAATCAGCCCCAGCATTTT. This translates into CASSGGHGNSNQPQHF.

This clonotype occurred many times. The rearrangement links TRBV20-1 to TRBJ1-4; possible D gene TRBD1, 5 bases. Per germline, CDR1 DFQATT and CDR2 SNEGSKA (reference sequence). The CDR3 loop spans 14 amino acids. Trimming removed 0 bases from V and 8 bases from J, with 13 bases in between. CDR3 DNA sequence: TGCAGTGCTAGAGATCTCCAGGGTGGAGAAAAACTGTTTTTT. It translates to CSARDLQGGEKLFF.

This clonotype was counted once. This chain uses TRBV5-1 with TRBJ2-2; D possibly corresponds to TRBD2 (5 bases). Germline CDR1 is SGHRS and CDR2 is YFSETQ. The CDR3 length is 16 residues. V shed 2 bases and J shed 4 bases, with 15 bases lying between them. The CDR3: CASSLGSPSSTGELFF. The CDR3, as DNA: TGCGCCAGCAGCTTAGGTTCGCCTAGCAGCACCGGGGAGCTGTTTTTT.